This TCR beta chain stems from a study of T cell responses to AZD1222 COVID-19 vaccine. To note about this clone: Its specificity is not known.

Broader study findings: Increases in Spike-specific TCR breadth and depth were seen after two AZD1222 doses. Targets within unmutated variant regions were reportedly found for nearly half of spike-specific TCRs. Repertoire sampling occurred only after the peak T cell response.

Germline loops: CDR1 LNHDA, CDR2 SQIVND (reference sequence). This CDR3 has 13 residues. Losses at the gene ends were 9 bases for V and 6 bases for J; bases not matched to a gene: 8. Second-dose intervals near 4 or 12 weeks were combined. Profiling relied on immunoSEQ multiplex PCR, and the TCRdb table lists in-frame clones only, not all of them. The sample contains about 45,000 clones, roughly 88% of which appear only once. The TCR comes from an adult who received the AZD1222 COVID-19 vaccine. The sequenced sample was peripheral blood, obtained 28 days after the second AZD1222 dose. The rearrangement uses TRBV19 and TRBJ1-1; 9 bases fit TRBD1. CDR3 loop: CASQDRGRSEAFF. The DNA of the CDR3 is TGTGCCAGCCAAGACAGGGGGAGGTCTGAAGCTTTCTTT.